These T cell receptor beta chains were read from a single sample in a study of blood T cell repertoires in COVID-19. Sequenced by immunoSEQ multiplex PCR; TCRdb stores in-frame clones only, minus some. The sample records approximately 94,000 clones, just over 85% being singletons. Specimen: peripheral blood. Receptors originate from a human donor in a cohort sampled during active COVID-19. Each CDR3 is given with its conserved first and last residue. D genes are given only for firm matches. Clone size is given for some rows only: seen once, a few or many times, or a class if the clone is expanded.

once	TRBV20-1	.	TRBJ2-2	CSASMAGAANTGELFF	TGCAGTGCTAGTATGGCGGGTGCCGCGAACACCGGGGAGCTGTTTTTT
.	TRBV7-2	.	TRBJ2-1	CASGVTGYSYNEQFF	TGTGCCAGCGGCGTAACAGGGTACTCCTACAATGAGCAGTTCTTC
.	TRBV5-8	TRBD1	TRBJ2-7	CASSRGQGLYEQYF	TGTGCCAGCAGCCGAGGACAGGGACTCTACGAGCAGTACTTC
.	TRBV6-5	.	TRBJ1-5	CASSYSKVGGRQPQHF	TGTGCCAGCAGTTACTCGAAAGTAGGGGGACGACAGCCCCAGCATTTT
.	TRBV24-1	TRBD1	TRBJ2-1	CATSEPGTGDEQFF	TGTGCCACCAGTGAACCCGGGACAGGGGATGAGCAGTTCTTC
.	TRBV3-1/TRBV3-2	.	TRBJ2-3	CASTGRVGGANTQYF	TGTGCCAGCACCGGTAGGGTAGGTGGGGCGAATACGCAGTATTTT
few	TRBV11-2	TRBD2	TRBJ2-1	CASVGGRNYNEQFF	TGTGCCAGCGTGGGCGGGAGGAACTACAATGAGCAGTTCTTC
.	TRBV4-2	TRBD1	TRBJ1-3	CASSPTGGGNTIYF	TGTGCCAGCAGCCCGACAGGGGGAGGAAACACCATATATTTT
.	TRBV28	.	TRBJ1-6	CASRPGQYNSPLHF	TGTGCCAGCAGACCAGGACAGTATAATTCACCCCTCCACTTT
few	TRBV10-1	TRBD1	TRBJ2-2	CASRDRVHGELFF	TGCGCCAGCAGAGACAGGGTTCACGGGGAGCTGTTTTTT
.	TRBV18	.	TRBJ1-1	CASSPRWQANTEAFF	TGTGCCAGCTCACCACGTTGGCAGGCGAACACTGAAGCTTTCTTT
.	TRBV30	.	TRBJ1-1	CAWSVTEKAFF	TGTGCCTGGAGTGTAACGGAGAAAGCTTTCTTT
.	TRBV3-1/TRBV3-2	.	TRBJ2-2	CASSQGGGPGTNTGELFF	TGTGCCAGCAGCCAAGGAGGGGGTCCGGGGACGAACACCGGGGAGCTGTTTTTT
.	TRBV6-6	TRBD1	TRBJ1-2	CASSATGVNYGYTF	TGTGCCAGCAGCGCGACAGGGGTTAACTATGGCTACACCTTC
.	TRBV28	.	TRBJ1-1	CATGLMNTEAFF	TGTGCCACGGGTCTCATGAACACTGAAGCTTTCTTT
few	TRBV6-5	.	TRBJ1-5	CASCRAGGNQPQHF	TGTGCCAGCTGCCGGGCTGGGGGGAATCAGCCCCAGCATTTT
.	TRBV9	TRBD1	TRBJ2-3	CASSLGTGGDTQYF	TGTGCCAGCAGCTTAGGGACAGGGGGGGATACGCAGTATTTT
.	TRBV14	.	TRBJ2-7	CASSRIRWEQYF	TGTGCCAGCAGCCGGATCAGGTGGGAGCAGTACTTC